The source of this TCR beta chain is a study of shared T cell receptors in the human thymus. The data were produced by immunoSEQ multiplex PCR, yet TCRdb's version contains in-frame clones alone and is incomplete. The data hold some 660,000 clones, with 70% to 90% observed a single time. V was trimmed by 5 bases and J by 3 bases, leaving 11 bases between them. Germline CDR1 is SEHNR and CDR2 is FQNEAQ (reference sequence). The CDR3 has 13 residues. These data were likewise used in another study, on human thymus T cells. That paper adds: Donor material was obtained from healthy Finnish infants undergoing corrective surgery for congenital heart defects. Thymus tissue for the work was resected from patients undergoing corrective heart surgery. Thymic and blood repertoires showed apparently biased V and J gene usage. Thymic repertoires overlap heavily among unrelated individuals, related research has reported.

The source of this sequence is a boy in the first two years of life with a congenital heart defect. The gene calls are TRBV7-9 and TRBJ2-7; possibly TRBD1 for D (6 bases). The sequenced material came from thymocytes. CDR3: CASSTHRDYEQYF. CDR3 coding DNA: TGTGCCAGCAGCACGCACAGGGACTACGAGCAGTACTTC. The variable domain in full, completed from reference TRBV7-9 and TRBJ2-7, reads DTGVSQNPRHKITKRGQNVTFRCDPISEHNRLYWYRQTLGQGPEFLTYFQNEAQLEKSRLLSDRFSAERPKGSFSTLEIQRTEQGDSAMYLCASSTHRDYEQYFGPGTRLTVT.